A selection of T cell receptor beta chains follows, all from one sample in a study of neurological immune-mediated disorders. Each CDR3 protein gets one entry after TCRdb re-called the 5' RACE reads with MiXCR. The profile covers about 48,000 distinct CDR3 sequences, with over 9.5% appearing a single time and approximately 9% taken by the ten largest. Sequenced: PBMCs. The receptors were sampled from a male donor with HTLV-1-associated myelopathy (HAM/TSP). CDR3s include the opening cysteine and the closing phenylalanine or tryptophan. The D gene is left open where the match is weak. Not every row has a clone size; where given, it reads once, few, many or a size class.

v_gene: TRBV20-1
len: 10
d_gene: -
j_gene: TRBJ1-1
abundance: many
CDR3nt: TGCAGTGCTCGGAGCCATGAAGCTTTCTTT
CDR3aa: CSARSHEAFF

v_gene: TRBV5-6
len: 13
d_gene: TRBD1
j_gene: TRBJ1-1
abundance: many
CDR3nt: TGTGCCAGCAGCCAACCGGGACAGGGTGAAGCTTTCTTT
CDR3aa: CASSQPGQGEAFF

v_gene: TRBV27
len: 16
d_gene: -
j_gene: TRBJ1-2
abundance: many
CDR3nt: TGTGCCAGCAGTGTCGCACTGGACCGGCGGAACTATGGCTACACCTTC
CDR3aa: CASSVALDRRNYGYTF

v_gene: TRBV7-9
len: 14
d_gene: -
j_gene: TRBJ1-1
abundance: many
CDR3nt: TGTGCCAGCAGCCTCGGGGGAGACAACACTGAAGCTTTCTTT
CDR3aa: CASSLGGDNTEAFF

v_gene: TRBV7-9
len: 18
d_gene: TRBD2
j_gene: TRBJ2-3
abundance: many
CDR3nt: TGTGCCAGCAGCTTATACCGGACTAGCGGGGGGGCCGTCTATACGCAGTATTTT
CDR3aa: CASSLYRTSGGAVYTQYF

v_gene: TRBV28
len: 16
d_gene: -
j_gene: TRBJ1-4
abundance: few
CDR3nt: TGTGCCAGCAGTCATCGTTCACAGGGATCTAGGGAAAAACTGTTTTTT
CDR3aa: CASSHRSQGSREKLFF

v_gene: TRBV7-2
len: 13
d_gene: TRBD2
j_gene: TRBJ2-1
abundance: many
CDR3nt: TGTGCCAGCAGCCCAGGGACTAGCGGTGAGCAGTTCTTC
CDR3aa: CASSPGTSGEQFF

v_gene: TRBV29-1
len: 13
d_gene: TRBD1
j_gene: TRBJ2-2
abundance: many
CDR3nt: TGCAGCGTGAACAGGGGGAACACCGGGGAGCTGTTTTTT
CDR3aa: CSVNRGNTGELFF

v_gene: TRBV29-1
len: 13
d_gene: TRBD1
j_gene: TRBJ2-7
abundance: many
CDR3nt: TGCAGCGTCGAACAGGACAGGTCCTACGAGCAGTACTTC
CDR3aa: CSVEQDRSYEQYF

v_gene: TRBV7-2
len: 14
d_gene: -
j_gene: TRBJ2-5
abundance: many
CDR3nt: TGTGCCAGCAGACTCCGGGCCCTAATGGAGACCCAGTACTTC
CDR3aa: CASRLRALMETQYF

v_gene: TRBV20-1
len: 14
d_gene: -
j_gene: TRBJ1-1
abundance: many
CDR3nt: TGCAGTGCCAGAGAAGGGGCAGGTGGCACTGAAGCTTTCTTT
CDR3aa: CSAREGAGGTEAFF

v_gene: TRBV7-9
len: 13
d_gene: -
j_gene: TRBJ1-2
abundance: -
CDR3nt: TGTGCCAGCAGCTTAGGACTTAACTATGGCTACACCTTC
CDR3aa: CASSLGLNYGYTF

v_gene: TRBV7-9
len: 16
d_gene: -
j_gene: TRBJ1-6
abundance: many
CDR3nt: TGTGCCAGCAGCCCACACCAGGGACCCAATAATTCACCCCTCCACTTT
CDR3aa: CASSPHQGPNNSPLHF

v_gene: TRBV5-1
len: 14
d_gene: -
j_gene: TRBJ2-7
abundance: many
CDR3nt: TGCGCCAGCAGCTTCCAGACAACTCCTGGAGAGCAGTACTTC
CDR3aa: CASSFQTTPGEQYF

v_gene: TRBV11-2
len: 14
d_gene: -
j_gene: TRBJ2-5
abundance: many
CDR3nt: TGTGCCAGCAGCTTAGAGGGGCGGGGAGAGACCCAGTACTTC
CDR3aa: CASSLEGRGETQYF

v_gene: TRBV7-6
len: 14
d_gene: -
j_gene: TRBJ2-5
abundance: -
CDR3nt: TGTGCCAGCAGCCTCCGGGACGTGGGAGAGACCCAGTACTTC
CDR3aa: CASSLRDVGETQYF

v_gene: TRBV12-3/TRBV12-4
len: 15
d_gene: -
j_gene: TRBJ1-4
abundance: medium-sized
CDR3nt: TGTGCCAGCAGTTTCCGACAGCCTCCAAATGAAAAACTGTTTTTT
CDR3aa: CASSFRQPPNEKLFF